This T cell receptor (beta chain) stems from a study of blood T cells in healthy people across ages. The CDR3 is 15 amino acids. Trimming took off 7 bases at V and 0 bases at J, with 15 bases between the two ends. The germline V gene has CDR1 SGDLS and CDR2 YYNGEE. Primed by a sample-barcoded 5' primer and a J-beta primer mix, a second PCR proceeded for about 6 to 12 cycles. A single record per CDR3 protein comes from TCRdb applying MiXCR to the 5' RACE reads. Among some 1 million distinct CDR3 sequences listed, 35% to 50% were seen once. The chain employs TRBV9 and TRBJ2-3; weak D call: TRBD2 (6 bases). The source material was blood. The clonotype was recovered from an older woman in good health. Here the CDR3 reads CASGEGLSSTDTQYF. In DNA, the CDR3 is TGTGCCAGCGGCGAGGGACTGTCTAGCACAGATACGCAGTATTTT.